The 22 T cell receptor beta chains presented below share a single source sample, sequenced in a study of shared clonotypes between healthy human individuals. Sequencing was performed with immunoSEQ multiplex PCR; in TCRdb, only in-frame clones are kept and a portion is missing. Of over 1.5 million clones listed, nearly 99% are singletons. The sample comprised naive CD4+ T cells sorted from blood. Documented subset: CD45RA+ positively selected. Receptors were obtained from a man aged 25 to 40 in good health.

This clone appeared a single time. The gene calls are TRBV5-6 and TRBJ2-7; tentatively, D is TRBD2 (6 bases). From germline, CDR1 is SGHDT and CDR2 YYEEEE. With 4 bases removed from V and 3 bases from J, the gap between germline ends came to 14 bases. This CDR3 spans 14 amino acids. The CDR3 here is CASSRLGLFYEQYF. The CDR3 DNA follows: TGTGCCAGCAGCCGACTGGGACTCTTCTACGAGCAGTACTTC.

This clone came up once. This chain links TRBV4-1 with TRBJ2-7, with a possible D match to TRBD2 (6 bases). V lost 1 base, J lost 4 bases, and 11 bases lay in between. Germline assignment: CDR1 MGHRA and CDR2 YSYEKL. The CDR3 spans 14 residues. The CDR3 coding sequence is TGCGCCAGCAGCCAAGGTAGCAGCGGGTACGAGCAGTACTTC. This sequence encodes CASSQGSSGYEQYF.

The chain has TRBV11-3 and TRBJ2-2; TRBD2 aligns across 8 bases. The CDR3 has 16 residues. V lost 2 bases to trimming and J lost 0 bases; unmatched junction nucleotides: 2. Looked up from germline, CDR1 is SGHNT and CDR2 is YENEEA. CDR3 nucleotide sequence: TGTGCCAGCAGCTTATATAGCGGGACGAACACCGGGGAGCTGTTTTTT. Translating gives CASSLYSGTNTGELFF. The full variable domain, rest sourced from reference TRBV11-3 and TRBJ2-2, is EAGVVQSPRYKIIEKKQPVAFWCNPISGHNTLYWYLQNLGQGPELLIRYENEEAVDDSQLPKDRFSAERLKGVDSTLKIQPAELGDSAVYLCASSLYSGTNTGELFFGEGSRLTVL.

The chain joins TRBV28 to TRBJ2-5; 8 bases align to TRBD1. Germline CDR1 is MDHEN and CDR2 is SYDVKM. J was trimmed by 4 bases and V by 6 bases; bases with no gene match: 13. CDR3 length equals 16 residues. CDR3 in amino acids: CASRRRGRRMGETQYF. The CDR3 nucleotides are TGTGCCAGCAGACGCAGGGGGCGTAGGATGGGAGAGACCCAGTACTTC.

As regards this clone: Other DNA sequences within the sample encode an identical CDR3. The chain couples TRBV7-9 to TRBJ2-5; D gene unclear. Trimming took 0 bases from V and 0 from J, leaving 5 bases between them. Looked up from germline, CDR1 is SEHNR and CDR2 is FQNEAQ (reference sequence). The CDR3 is made up of 14 amino acids. CDR3: CASSLAAYQETQYF. In DNA, the CDR3 is TGTGCCAGCAGCTTAGCCGCGTACCAAGAGACCCAGTACTTC.

The V gene is TRBV18, the J gene TRBJ1-2, with 10 bases fitting TRBD1. CDR1 is KGHSH and CDR2 is LQKENI in the germline V gene. The trim removed 2 bases at V and 0 bases at J, leaving 12 bases unmatched. The CDR3 is 19 residues long. For the CDR3, the DNA is TGTGCCAGCTCACCAAAAGGCCCGGGACAGGGGAATCCTAACTATGGCTACACCTTC. Translation: CASSPKGPGQGNPNYGYTF.

The gene calls are TRBV2 and TRBJ2-1; D perhaps matches TRBD2 (5 bases). Germline CDR1 SNHLY, CDR2 FYNNEI. V shed 6 bases and J shed 7 bases, with 16 bases lying between them. CDR3 size: 14 residues. CDR3 residues: CASRTQRSENEQFF. In DNA form, the CDR3 reads TGTGCCAGCAGGACCCAGCGGAGCGAGAATGAGCAGTTCTTC.

The chain joins TRBV19 to TRBJ2-5; no firm D call. Germline CDR1 LNHDA, CDR2 SQIVND (reference sequence). V dropped 4 bases and J dropped 5 bases, with 17 bases sitting between them. The CDR3 covers 15 residues. The CDR3 sequence is CASSKDLTSQETQYF. The CDR3 nucleotides are TGTGCCAGTAGTAAAGATTTGACCTCCCAGGAGACCCAGTACTTC.

In the case of this clone: This sample includes further DNA sequences coding for the same CDR3. V and J are TRBV28 and TRBJ2-7; tentatively, D is TRBD1 (6 bases). The CDR3 is 14 amino acids. Trimming removed 4 bases at V and 3 bases at J, with 13 bases between. Germline CDR1 reads MDHEN; CDR2 reads SYDVKM. The CDR3 sequence: CASSSRGRGYEQYF. CDR3 in DNA: TGTGCCAGCAGTTCCCGTGGCAGGGGCTACGAGCAGTACTTC.

The genes are TRBV5-6 and TRBJ1-1; 7 nucleotides line up with TRBD1. With 3 bases clipped from V and 8 bases from J, the junction kept 13 bases outside the gene matches. Germline-derived CDR1 and CDR2 are SGHDT and YYEEEE. The CDR3 spans 15 residues. The CDR3 DNA reads as TGTGCCAGCAGCTCCTTTGACAGGGTAGAGGGCGAAGCTTTCTTT. As protein: CASSSFDRVEGEAFF.

The rearrangement joins TRBV7-6 to TRBJ1-4; D not resolved. The CDR3 spans 16 residues. The V end was cut by 4 bases, the J end by 0 bases, with 12 bases between. The germline V gene has CDR1 SGHVS and CDR2 FNYEAQ. CDR3 nucleotide sequence: TGTGCCAGCAGCTCCAGGACTGGTGCAACTAATGAAAAACTGTTTTTT. Translated: CASSSRTGATNEKLFF. Together with reference TRBV7-6 and TRBJ1-4, the CDR3 gives the full variable domain: GAGVSQSPRYKVTKRGQDVALRCDPISGHVSLYWYRQALGQGPEFLTYFNYEAQQDKSGLPNDRFSAERPEGSISTLTIQRTEQRDSAMYRCASSSRTGATNEKLFFGSGTQLSVL.

V gene TRBV2 combines with J gene TRBJ2-7, with 9 bases matching TRBD2. The CDR3 contains 14 residues. In germline, CDR1 is SNHLY, CDR2 FYNNEI. After removal of 6 bases from V and 1 base from J, the junction contained 4 bases not matched to a gene. This CDR3 is CASRRLADSYEQYF. For the CDR3, the DNA is TGTGCCAGCAGGAGACTAGCGGATTCCTACGAGCAGTACTTC.

This chain joins TRBV5-1 and TRBJ1-1; TRBD1 is a possible D gene (6 bases). The germline gives CDR1 SGHRS, CDR2 YFSETQ. V was clipped by 0 bases and J by 7 bases, with 13 bases between them. The CDR3 has 14 residues. CDR3 sequence reads: CASSLEQGWGEAFF. CDR3 in DNA: TGCGCCAGCAGCTTGGAACAGGGATGGGGTGAAGCTTTCTTT. The complete variable domain, with remaining parts taken from reference TRBV5-1 and TRBJ1-1, reads KAGVTQTPRYLIKTRGQQVTLSCSPISGHRSVSWYQQTPGQGLQFLFEYFSETQRNKGNFPGRFSGRQFSNSRSEMNVSTLELGDSALYLCASSLEQGWGEAFFGQGTRLTVV.

The DNA of the CDR3 is TGTGCCAGCAGCTTAGCGAACGGATTCACAGATACGCAGTATTTT. Translating it yields CASSLANGFTDTQYF. V is TRBV7-2 and J is TRBJ2-3, with no clear D. Germline values: CDR1 SGHTA, CDR2 FQGNSA. The CDR3 totals 15 residues. Trimming pared 0 bases from V and 2 bases from J, leaving 9 bases between.

This chain connects TRBV9 to TRBJ2-1, with 8 bases aligning to TRBD2. The CDR3 loop spans 16 amino acids. With V trimmed by 0 bases and J by 6 bases, 8 bases remained unmatched. Germline V CDR1 and CDR2: SGDLS, YYNGEE. The CDR3 DNA follows: TGTGCCAGCAGCGTAGTGCGGGAGGATGCGGTCAATGAGCAGTTCTTC. This encodes CASSVVREDAVNEQFF.

The J gene is TRBJ2-1, the V gene TRBV5-1; no definite D call. Germline V gene sequence: CDR1 SGHRS, CDR2 YFSETQ. Trimming cost V 0 bases and J 0 bases, with 7 bases left between them. CDR3 length: 15 amino acids. Written as DNA, the CDR3 is TGCGCCAGCAGCTTGGCCCAAGCCTCCTACAATGAGCAGTTCTTC. Translated, it gives CASSLAQASYNEQFF.

The chain has TRBV28 and TRBJ1-2, with D possibly being TRBD1 (5 bases). CDR1 is MDHEN and CDR2 is SYDVKM in the germline V gene. The CDR3 contains 13 residues. V lost 6 bases to trimming and J lost 4 bases, with 12 bases between them. The CDR3 is CASSQTALYGYTF. The CDR3 DNA sequence: TGTGCCAGCAGCCAGACAGCTCTCTATGGCTACACCTTC.

The chain employs TRBV29-1 and TRBJ1-1; perhaps TRBD1 as D (6 bases). The CDR3 sequence is 15 residues long. With 8 bases removed from V and 2 bases from J, the gap between germline ends came to 21 bases. Germline V gene lookup returns CDR1 SQVTM and CDR2 ANQGSEA. Here the CDR3 reads CSFSEPGEGNTEAFF. CDR3 DNA: TGCAGCTTTTCCGAACCAGGGGAGGGTAACACTGAAGCTTTCTTT.

The rearrangement links TRBV7-6 to TRBJ2-7; D is perhaps TRBD2 (6 bases). Deletions cut 4 bases from V and 4 bases from J, with 17 bases between. Germline V gene lookup returns CDR1 SGHVS and CDR2 FNYEAQ. CDR3 length equals 15 residues. The CDR3 sequence is CASSSPRDSYYEQYF. The CDR3 DNA sequence: TGTGCCAGCAGCTCACCCCGGGACTCATATTACGAGCAGTACTTC.

The CDR3 bases are TGTGCCAGCAGTACTACGGCCTTCCGGGGAAACACCATATATTTT. Translating gives CASSTTAFRGNTIYF. The chain carries TRBV28 and TRBJ1-3; D gene ambiguous. The CDR3 covers 15 residues. The germline V and J ends were trimmed by 5 bases and 4 bases, with 15 bases remaining between them. Germline-derived CDR1 and CDR2 are MDHEN and SYDVKM. Full variable domain (remainder filled in from reference TRBV28 and TRBJ1-3): DVKVTQSSRYLVKRTGEKVFLECVQDMDHENMFWYRQDPGLGLRLIYFSYDVKMKEKGDIPEGYSVSREKKERFSLILESASTNQTSMYLCASSTTAFRGNTIYFGEGSWLTVV.

The rearrangement links TRBV18 to TRBJ1-2; 9 nucleotides line up with TRBD1. Germline CDR1 reads KGHSH; CDR2 reads LQKENI. CDR3 size: 15 residues. Germline trimming cut 2 bases from V and 3 bases from J; bases unmatched to any gene: 4. The CDR3 here is CASSPGQGLDYGYTF. The CDR3 nucleotides read TGTGCCAGCTCACCAGGACAGGGGTTGGACTATGGCTACACCTTC.

The rearrangement uses TRBV27 and TRBJ2-7, with D tentatively TRBD1 (6 bases). This CDR3 is 15 amino acids long. The V end was cut by 5 bases, the J end by 0 bases, with 14 bases between. Germline V gene sequence: CDR1 MNHEY, CDR2 SMNVEV (reference sequence). The CDR3 is CASSLQGKSSYEQYF. As DNA, the CDR3 is TGTGCCAGCAGTCTACAGGGCAAAAGCTCCTACGAGCAGTACTTC.